Listed below are T cell receptor beta chains from one sample, sequenced in a study of early T cells in non-severe SARS-CoV-2 infection. One entry per CDR3 protein, called by TCRdb with MiXCR from the 5' RACE reads. The sample has 55,000 or so distinct CDR3 sequences, approximately 6% seen once. The sequenced sample was whole blood. The receptor set was obtained from an adult who was a healthcare worker with PCR-confirmed SARS-CoV-2 infection or an uninfected control (not recorded which). The CDR3 runs from the conserved cysteine through the conserved F or W. Each record gives: CDR3 length, V gene, D gene, clone size, J gene, CDR3 protein, CDR3 DNA. D genes are given only for firm matches. Clone sizes are given selectively: once, few, many, or a class where the clone is expanded.

>12|TRBV20-1|-|-|TRBJ2-5
CSASPRGETQYF
TGCAGTGCTAGCCCTAGAGGAGAGACCCAGTACTTC
>16|TRBV5-8|TRBD2|few|TRBJ2-7
CASSFTSGANSYEQYF
TGTGCCAGCAGCTTCACTAGCGGAGCCAACTCCTACGAGCAGTACTTC
>15|TRBV28|-|many|TRBJ2-2
CASKDPAVRAGELFF
TGTGCCAGCAAAGACCCGGCTGTTCGGGCCGGGGAGCTGTTTTTT
>15|TRBV2|-|-|TRBJ2-5
CASSEGPPPGETQYF
TGTGCCAGCAGTGAAGGCCCCCCACCCGGAGAGACCCAGTACTTC
>14|TRBV30|-|few|TRBJ1-2
CAGPRGPDYYGYTF
TGTGCCGGCCCCCGTGGACCTGACTACTATGGCTACACCTTC
>14|TRBV6-5|TRBD1|-|TRBJ2-7
CASSYGTGVGEQYF
TGTGCCAGCAGTTACGGGACAGGGGTTGGCGAGCAGTACTTC
>15|TRBV3-1|TRBD1|few|TRBJ1-6
CASSSTGQTNSPLHF
TGTGCCAGCAGCTCCACGGGACAGACAAATTCACCCCTCCACTTT
>15|TRBV2|-|few|TRBJ2-5
CASSEEGIGRETQYF
TGTGCCAGCAGTGAGGAAGGAATCGGGCGAGAGACCCAGTACTTC
>17|TRBV7-8|TRBD2|many|TRBJ2-4
CASSPGLAGGAKNIQYF
TGTGCCAGCAGCCCGGGACTAGCGGGGGGAGCCAAAAACATTCAGTACTTC
>14|TRBV7-2|-|many|TRBJ2-1
CASSLDGVKNEQFF
TGTGCCAGCAGCTTAGACGGGGTGAAAAATGAGCAGTTCTTC
>15|TRBV20-1|TRBD1|many|TRBJ2-3
CSANKRQGATDTQYF
TGCAGTGCCAACAAGAGACAGGGGGCAACAGATACGCAGTATTTT
>17|TRBV5-6|-|many|TRBJ2-6
CASSLNERSSGANVLTF
TGTGCCAGCAGCTTGAATGAAAGGTCCTCTGGGGCCAACGTCCTGACTTTC
>15|TRBV9|-|many|TRBJ1-4
CASSVGSPPNEKLFF
TGTGCCAGCAGCGTAGGTTCTCCCCCTAATGAAAAACTGTTTTTT
>14|TRBV29-1|TRBD1|many|TRBJ2-5
CSVESTGGWETQYF
TGCAGCGTCGAAAGTACAGGGGGTTGGGAGACCCAGTACTTC
>15|TRBV4-3|-|few|TRBJ1-4
CASSQELATNEKLFF
TGCGCCAGCAGCCAAGAATTGGCAACTAATGAAAAACTGTTTTTT
>15|TRBV10-1|-|many|TRBJ1-1
CASSESGQVSTEAFF
TGCGCCAGCAGTGAAAGTGGTCAGGTGAGCACTGAAGCTTTCTTT
>14|TRBV18|-|-|TRBJ2-1
CASSPGGPVDEQFF
TGTGCCAGCTCACCAGGGGGACCGGTGGATGAGCAGTTCTTC
>13|TRBV6-2/TRBV6-3|-|few|TRBJ2-7
CASTKDKLYEQYF
TGTGCCAGCACTAAGGACAAGTTATACGAGCAGTACTTC
>14|TRBV10-3|-|many|TRBJ1-6
CAISESSEDSPLHF
TGTGCCATCAGTGAATCCTCCGAAGATTCACCCCTCCACTTT
>13|TRBV7-8|-|many|TRBJ1-5
CASSPTDGLGQHF
TGTGCCAGCAGCCCGACCGACGGTCTTGGCCAGCATTTT
>15|TRBV5-4|TRBD2|many|TRBJ2-1
CASSSTSGGWNEQFF
TGTGCCAGCAGCTCCACTAGCGGGGGTTGGAATGAGCAGTTCTTC
>12|TRBV6-2/TRBV6-3|-|many|TRBJ2-7
CASSVGGYEQYF
TGTGCCAGCAGTGTCGGGGGCTACGAGCAGTACTTC
>16|TRBV6-5|-|few|TRBJ2-7
CASSPTRLLPSYEQYF
TGTGCCAGCAGTCCTACACGGCTCTTGCCTTCCTACGAGCAGTACTTC
>15|TRBV10-3|-|few|TRBJ1-1
CAISEEGRIRGEAFF
TGTGCCATCAGTGAAGAGGGCAGAATCCGAGGGGAGGCTTTCTTT
>17|TRBV20-1|-|many|TRBJ1-5
CSARDGAGTRGNQPQHF
TGCAGTGCTAGAGATGGGGCAGGGACGCGTGGCAATCAGCCCCAGCATTTT
>17|TRBV11-2|-|many|TRBJ2-1
CASSPTLRDGRNNEQFF
TGTGCCAGCAGCCCGACCCTCCGGGACGGAAGAAACAATGAGCAGTTCTTC
>14|TRBV7-6|-|many|TRBJ1-1
CASSLAVGATEAFF
TGTGCCAGCAGCTTAGCGGTGGGGGCCACTGAAGCTTTCTTT
>15|TRBV7-9|TRBD2|few|TRBJ2-3
CASSELAWSTDTQYF
TGTGCCAGCAGCGAACTAGCGTGGAGCACAGATACGCAGTATTTT
>13|TRBV6-2/TRBV6-3|TRBD1|many|TRBJ1-1
CASSLTGVTEAFF
TGTGCCAGCAGCTTGACAGGGGTCACTGAAGCTTTCTTT
>11|TRBV7-2|-|few|TRBJ2-7
CASSSFEEQYF
TGTGCCAGCAGCTCTTTCGAGGAGCAGTACTTC
>15|TRBV25-1|TRBD1|many|TRBJ1-4
CASSEGDRRGEKLFF
TGTGCCAGCAGTGAGGGGGACAGGAGGGGAGAAAAACTGTTTTTT
>17|TRBV7-9|-|few|TRBJ1-3
CASSLAVGPSSGNTIYF
TGTGCCAGCAGCTTAGCGGTGGGGCCGAGCTCTGGAAACACCATATATTTT
>17|TRBV14|TRBD1|many|TRBJ2-7
CASSPSRQGPFTYEQYF
TGTGCCAGCAGCCCAAGCAGACAGGGGCCCTTCACCTACGAGCAGTACTTC
>15|TRBV11-2|-|many|TRBJ1-1
CASRSPGRKNTEAFF
TGTGCCAGCAGGAGTCCGGGACGGAAGAACACTGAAGCTTTCTTT
>14|TRBV6-2/TRBV6-3|-|few|TRBJ2-3
CASSYDRSADTQYF
TGTGCCAGCAGTTACGATCGGAGCGCGGATACGCAGTATTTT
>11|TRBV2|-|many|TRBJ1-2
CASTAWDGYTF
TGTGCCAGCACCGCTTGGGATGGCTACACCTTC
>17|TRBV20-1|TRBD2|-|TRBJ2-2
CSALPFGLAANTGELFF
TGCAGTGCCCTCCCATTTGGGCTAGCGGCGAACACCGGGGAGCTGTTTTTT